Listed below are T cell receptor beta chains from one sample, sequenced in a study of OX40 agonist ivuxolimab in advanced cancers. Clones were read by immunoSEQ multiplex PCR, and TCRdb kept only the in-frame ones, dropping some. The sample lists fewer than 200,000 clones, 90% to 95% occurring once. This specimen was CD4+ or CD8+ T cells sorted from blood, taken in a trial of the OX40 agonist ivuxolimab. These TCRs come from an adult with an advanced solid tumor such as melanoma, head and neck, liver or kidney cancer. Each CDR3 is given with its conserved first and last residue. A D gene is named only where the DNA matches it firmly.

TRBJ2-7	TRBV6-1	TRBD2	CASRTSGGNEQYF	TGTGCCAGCAGGACTAGCGGGGGGAACGAGCAGTACTTC
TRBJ2-1	TRBV7-2	NA	CASSLMNEQFF	TGTGCCAGCAGCTTAATGAATGAGCAGTTCTTC
TRBJ2-7	TRBV4-2	TRBD2	CASSQDQTSGSYEQYF	TGTGCCAGCAGCCAAGATCAGACTAGCGGCTCCTACGAGCAGTACTTC
TRBJ2-1	TRBV5-4	NA	CASSLKNLVSYNEQFF	TGTGCCAGCAGCTTGAAGAACCTAGTCTCCTACAATGAGCAGTTCTTC
TRBJ2-1	TRBV5-1	TRBD2	CASSPDGRYNEQFF	TGCGCCAGCAGCCCGGACGGGAGGTACAATGAGCAGTTCTTC
TRBJ1-1	TRBV30	NA	CAWSAEGDTEAFF	TGTGCCTGGAGTGCCGAGGGGGACACTGAAGCTTTCTTT
TRBJ1-1	TRBV5-5	NA	CASSSQSFTETEAFF	TGTGCCAGCAGCTCTCAAAGCTTCACGGAGACCGAAGCTTTCTTT
TRBJ2-7	TRBV18	TRBD1	CASSLRQGAYEQYF	TGTGCCAGCTCATTACGACAGGGCGCCTACGAGCAGTACTTC
TRBJ1-2	TRBV7-2	NA	CASSLQAGTYGYTF	TGTGCCAGCAGCTTACAGGCGGGGACATATGGCTACACCTTC
TRBJ2-7	TRBV5-6	TRBD2	CASSWKRGGNYEQYF	TGTGCCAGCAGCTGGAAGCGGGGGGGAAATTACGAGCAGTACTTC
TRBJ2-5	TRBV18	NA	CASRGQETQYF	TGTGCCAGCCGGGGGCAGGAGACCCAGTACTTC